This TCR beta chain was captured by sequencing in a study of T cell responses to AZD1222 COVID-19 vaccine. Study details: Researchers grouped second doses given at about 4 or about 12 weeks into one pool.

General study points: Spike was spanned by vaccine-associated CD4 TCRs, which were dominant at 160-218 and 743-854.

Profiling relied on immunoSEQ multiplex PCR, and the TCRdb table lists in-frame clones only, not all of them. The profile shows some 92,000 clones, roughly nine tenths of them singletons. Worth noting for this clone: Its target is unknown.

This receptor was obtained from an adult in good health. Sequenced material: peripheral blood, taken on day 0 of AZD1222 vaccination.

Here the CDR3 DNA reads TGTGCCACCAGCAGAGATGAGCTGGCAACCGGGGAGCTGTTTTTT. Its translation is CATSRDELATGELFF. The J gene is TRBJ2-2, the V gene TRBV15; no definite D call. There are 15 residues in the CDR3. Trimming left V 0 bases short and J 5 bases short, with 10 bases between. Germline V gene sequence: CDR1 LNHNV, CDR2 YYDKDF (reference sequence).